The T cell receptor beta chain described here comes from a study of radiation and T cells in renal cell carcinoma. Study outcomes and limitations: Top 100 clonotypes averaged about 54% in irradiated versus approximately 45% in nephrectomy-only tumors. Dominant CDR3 motifs were more common in irradiated tumors than controls.

This table comes from immunoSEQ multiplex PCR, and its TCRdb copy is limited to in-frame clones, with some not included. The data show some 10,000 clones, 58% seen once. Treatment given: treatment-naive control, cytoreductive nephrectomy. Controls included a few female and approximately twelve male donors, resected 2011 to 2014. Note on this clone: The antigen is undetermined.

The TCR was taken from a man aged 35 to 55 with renal cell carcinoma. This sample comprised tumor tissue, obtained from a patient whose treatment was nephrectomy without radiotherapy.

CDR3 bases: TGTGCCAGCAGCGTTCGACAGATGAACACTGAAGCTTTCTTT. The encoded protein is CASSVRQMNTEAFF. The chain links TRBV9 to TRBJ1-1, with D perhaps TRBD1 (5 bases). The V and J ends lost 2 bases and 0 bases respectively, with 8 bases between them. Per the germline V gene, CDR1 is SGDLS and CDR2 is YYNGEE. The CDR3 extends over 14 amino acids.